The next 22 T cell receptor beta chains were all read from a single sample in a study of cytotoxic CD8 clonotypes in ibrutinib-treated CLL. TCRdb's copy holds only in-frame clones and misses some; the assay was immunoSEQ multiplex PCR. This sample has over 200,000 clones, with roughly 77% found just once. Sequenced here: PBMCs, sampled after 12 months of ibrutinib treatment. The receptor source for this set is a human donor with chronic lymphocytic leukemia.

The rearrangement uses TRBV9 and TRBJ1-2; the D is unclear. The CDR3 consists of 15 residues. In germline, CDR1 is SGDLS, CDR2 YYNGEE. Trimming cost V 0 bases and J 4 bases, with 13 bases left between them. The CDR3: CASSVATTPFYGYTF. The CDR3 DNA is TGTGCCAGCAGCGTAGCTACCACACCCTTCTATGGCTACACCTTC.

This sequence joins TRBV4-2 and TRBJ1-1; D ambiguous. Looked up from germline, CDR1 is LGHNA and CDR2 is YNFKEQ. The V end lost 1 base, the J end lost 8 bases, and 11 bases lay between the germline ends. CDR3 length: 13 amino acids. The CDR3 DNA reads as TGTGCCAGCAGCCAAGGGGAGGCGGCGGAAGCTTTCTTT. It encodes CASSQGEAAEAFF.

J is TRBJ1-3 and V is TRBV7-8; no reliable D call. CDR3 length: 16 amino acids. Trimming removed 1 base from V and 0 bases from J, with 10 bases in between. Germline V CDR1 and CDR2: SGHVS, FQNEAQ. The CDR3 loop reads CASSLVPRTSGNTIYF. CDR3 DNA: TGTGCCAGCAGCTTAGTCCCACGTACCTCTGGAAACACCATATATTTT.

The chain has TRBV7-6 and TRBJ2-2, with D possibly called TRBD1 or TRBD2 (5 bases each). Deletions cut 1 base from V and 6 bases from J, with 12 bases between. The CDR3 runs to 15 residues. CDR1 is SGHVS, CDR2 FNYEAQ, per germline. CDR3 protein: CASSLGGRGAGELFF. The CDR3 coding sequence is TGTGCCAGCAGCTTAGGAGGGAGAGGGGCCGGGGAGCTGTTTTTT.

V gene TRBV4-2 combines with J gene TRBJ2-7; 14 bases align to TRBD2. Germline loops: CDR1 LGHNA, CDR2 YNFKEQ. The junction had 9 bases not matched to a gene; V was cut back by 0 bases and J by 8 bases. This CDR3 has 17 residues. The CDR3 reads CASSQDVSRTSGRKQYF. CDR3 nucleotide sequence: TGTGCCAGCAGCCAAGATGTATCTCGGACTAGCGGGAGGAAGCAGTACTTC.

With regard to this clone: As the CDR3 is not closed by the conserved phenylalanine or tryptophan, this likely results from a read error. It is unclear where the CDR3 begins or ends on the DNA, so no DNA is shown, and the CDR3 is as TCRdb lists it. This chain uses TRBV9 with TRBJ2-6; the table names TRBD1, a call not compared with the DNA. The length of the CDR3 is 8 amino acids, counting both ends. Per germline, CDR1 SGDLS and CDR2 YYNGEE. The CDR3: CASSLTQG.

J is TRBJ1-2 and V is TRBV4-1, with TRBD1 identical over 7 bases. The CDR3 consists of 14 residues. Per germline, CDR1 MGHRA and CDR2 YSYEKL. The ends lost 10 bases at V and 5 bases at J; junction bases unmatched: 13. The CDR3 sequence is CATEMRQGGYGYTF. The CDR3 DNA sequence: TGCGCCACCGAAATGAGGCAGGGGGGGTATGGCTACACCTTC.

The rearrangement uses TRBV11-3 and TRBJ1-5; D remains ambiguous. Germline assignment: CDR1 SGHNT and CDR2 YENEEA. This CDR3 comprises 15 residues. V was trimmed by 4 bases and J by 5 bases, leaving 15 bases between them. CDR3 loop: CASSSCVRTHQPQHF. Written as DNA, the CDR3 is TGTGCCAGCAGCTCCTGCGTGAGAACTCATCAGCCCCAGCATTTT.

The V call is TRBV6-7, the J call TRBJ2-1; D possibly corresponds to TRBD2 (6 bases). TRBV6-7 is identified as an open reading frame with a role that is uncertain. V lost 3 bases and J 5 bases, leaving 17 bases between the germline ends. The CDR3 consists of 16 residues. CDR3 sequence: CASSYLTRSVDNEQFF. In DNA form, the CDR3 reads TGTGCCAGCAGTTATCTGACTAGGAGCGTAGACAATGAGCAGTTCTTC.

V usage is TRBV15 and J usage is TRBJ2-7, with D possibly matching TRBD1 (6 bases). The germline V gene encodes CDR1 LNHNV and CDR2 YYDKDF (reference sequence). V was clipped by 1 base and J by 7 bases, with 14 bases between them. The CDR3 sequence is 14 residues long. CDR3 sequence (DNA): TGTGCCACCAGCAGAGGGGGGCAAAGCCGAGAGCAGTACTTC. This codes for CATSRGGQSREQYF. The full variable domain, its missing parts supplied by reference TRBV15 and TRBJ2-7, is DAMVIQNPRYQVTQFGKPVTLSCSQTLNHNVMYWYQQKSSQAPKLLFHYYDKDFNNEADTPDNFQSRRPNTSFCFLDIRSPGLGDTAMYLCATSRGGQSREQYFGPGTRLTVT.

The CDR3 nucleotides are TGTGCCACCAGCAGAGAACAGGGGGGTGATCAGCCCCAGCATTTT. Its protein product is CATSREQGGDQPQHF. The genes are TRBV15 and TRBJ1-5, with TRBD1 matching 8 bases. CDR1 and CDR2 from the germline V gene are LNHNV and YYDKDF (reference sequence). The CDR3 totals 15 residues. The V gene end was trimmed by 0 bases and the J gene end by 5 bases; junction bases not matched to a gene: 3.

This clone came up a few times. This rearrangement joins TRBV30 to TRBJ2-3; perhaps TRBD2 as D (7 bases). Trimming removed 2 bases at V and 6 bases at J, with 15 bases between. Germline CDR1 GTSNPN, CDR2 SVGIG (reference sequence). The CDR3 sequence is 14 residues long. This chain's CDR3 is CAWSTGGAWDTQYF. CDR3 nucleotides: TGTGCCTGGAGTACTGGGGGGGCCTGGGATACGCAGTATTTT. The full variable domain, rest sourced from reference TRBV30 and TRBJ2-3, is SQTIHQWPATLVQPVGSPLSLECTVEGTSNPNLYWYRQAAGRGLQLLFYSVGIGQISSEVPQNLSASRPQDRQFILSSKKLLLSDSGFYLCAWSTGGAWDTQYFGPGTRLTVL.

V gene TRBV9 combines with J gene TRBJ2-7, with TRBD2 matching 16 bases. CDR1 is SGDLS and CDR2 is YYNGEE in the germline V gene. The CDR3 is made up of 17 amino acids. The V and J ends lost 4 bases and 7 bases, in that order; junction bases with no gene match: 11. The CDR3 nucleotides read TGTGCCAGCAGCTCCCCCGGGACTAGCGGGAGGGCGGATGAGCAGTACTTC. Translated, it gives CASSSPGTSGRADEQYF.

J is TRBJ2-4 and V is TRBV5-6; no clear D. The CDR3 length is 17 residues. The V gene's germline CDR1 is SGHDT and CDR2 YYEEEE. V lost 2 bases to trimming and J lost 2 bases, with 17 bases between them. This CDR3 reads CASSFRTWKGTKNIQYF. DNA of the CDR3: TGTGCCAGCAGCTTTCGGACCTGGAAGGGAACCAAAAACATTCAGTACTTC. Complete variable domain (other parts from reference TRBV5-6 and TRBJ2-4): DAGVTQSPTHLIKTRGQQVTLRCSPKSGHDTVSWYQQALGQGPQFIFQYYEEEERQRGNFPDRFSGHQFPNYSSELNVNALLLGDSALYLCASSFRTWKGTKNIQYFGAGTRLSVL.

The CDR3 loop reads CASSDSIQGSTDTQYF. The CDR3 DNA is TGTGCCAGCAGTGACTCGATACAGGGGAGCACAGATACGCAGTATTTT. This rearrangement joins TRBV6-4 to TRBJ2-3; 7 positions agree with TRBD1. The germline V gene has CDR1 MRHNA and CDR2 SNTAGT. The CDR3 is 16 residues long. V lost 0 bases and J lost 0; bases outside the gene matches: 3.

The rearrangement links TRBV7-2 to TRBJ2-4; D is uncertain. The germline V gene encodes CDR1 SGHTA and CDR2 FQGNSA. Trimming pared 1 base from V and 6 bases from J, leaving 7 bases between. There are 13 residues in the CDR3. CDR3 DNA sequence: TGTGCCAGCAGCTTAGGAACAGTAAACATTCAGTACTTC. Translating it yields CASSLGTVNIQYF. The full variable domain, its missing parts supplied by reference TRBV7-2 and TRBJ2-4, is GAGVSQSPSNKVTEKGKDVELRCDPISGHTALYWYRQSLGQGLEFLIYFQGNSAPDKSGLPSDRFSAERTGGSVSTLTIQRTQQEDSAVYLCASSLGTVNIQYFGAGTRLSVL.

This chain uses TRBV7-3 with TRBJ1-2; maybe TRBD1 (6 bases). CDR3 length equals 13 residues. Between the trimmed V and J ends, which lost 5 bases and 8 bases, there was a span of 15 bases. Germline CDR1 reads SGHTA; CDR2 reads FQGTGA. The CDR3 protein is CASSDTGLRGYTF. The CDR3, as DNA: TGTGCCAGCAGCGATACAGGGTTGAGAGGCTACACCTTC.

The chain has TRBV2 and TRBJ2-3; 12 bases fit TRBD2. The CDR3 consists of 18 residues. Germline-derived CDR1 and CDR2 are SNHLY and FYNNEI. V was pared by 6 bases and J by 4 bases, with 14 bases of the junction left unmatched. The DNA of the CDR3 is TGTGCCAGCAGGAAGGGGACTAGCGGGCCTTTTGGGGCAGATACGCAGTATTTT. It encodes CASRKGTSGPFGADTQYF. Supplemented by reference TRBV2 and TRBJ2-3, the full variable domain reads EPEVTQTPSHQVTQMGQEVILRCVPISNHLYFYWYRQILGQKVEFLVSFYNNEISEKSEIFDDQFSVERPDGSNFTLKIRSTKLEDSAMYFCASRKGTSGPFGADTQYFGPGTRLTVL.

This sequence joins TRBV6-5 and TRBJ1-2; no firm D call. The CDR3 covers 15 residues. V lost 4 bases and J lost 3, with 15 bases in between. The germline V gene has CDR1 MNHEY and CDR2 SVGAGI. This CDR3 reads CASSSLMAKDYGYTF. CDR3 DNA: TGTGCCAGCAGTTCCCTAATGGCCAAGGACTATGGCTACACCTTC.

This clone was detected once. The gene calls are TRBV20-1 and TRBJ2-7; no reliable D call. CDR1 and CDR2 (germline): DFQATT, SNEGSKA (reference sequence). V was trimmed by 1 base and J by 6 bases, leaving 7 bases between them. CDR3 length equals 11 residues. The CDR3, as DNA: TGCAGTGCTAGAGTGGCTGGCGAGCAGTACTTC. It codes for CSARVAGEQYF.

The chain links TRBV28 to TRBJ2-1, with D hard to call. The CDR3 runs 14 residues. Per the germline V gene, CDR1 is MDHEN and CDR2 is SYDVKM. V lost 5 bases and J lost 0, with 8 bases in between. CDR3 residues: CASSPFSSYNEQFF. The CDR3 DNA follows: TGTGCCAGCAGTCCATTTAGCTCCTACAATGAGCAGTTCTTC.

J is TRBJ1-1 and V is TRBV9; D uncertain. Per germline, CDR1 SGDLS and CDR2 YYNGEE. The CDR3 contains 13 residues. Trimming cost V 0 bases and J 5 bases, with 8 bases left between them. The CDR3 region is CASSVGQQTEAFF. The CDR3 DNA follows: TGTGCCAGCAGCGTAGGGCAGCAGACTGAAGCTTTCTTT.